A single TCR beta chain is shown here with its context. No antigen is known for it. The record originates from a study of T cell repertoires in ileal Crohn's disease. Libraries were prepared by immunoSEQ multiplex PCR; TCRdb keeps only in-frame clonotypes and omits some of them. The profile shows 9,500 to 15,000 clones, around 78% of them singletons. V lost 5 bases to trimming and J lost 1 base; unmatched junction nucleotides: 9. The CDR3 consists of 16 residues. The V gene's germline CDR1 is MNHEY and CDR2 SMNVEV (reference sequence). Study-wide results and caveats: Compared with CD4 T cells, sorted CD8 cells carried more expanded clones.

Sequencing used ileal tissue. The sequence derives from an adult with Crohn's disease. J is TRBJ2-5 and V is TRBV27, with 8 bases fitting TRBD2. In nucleotides, the CDR3 is TGTGCCAGCAGTGGGATCGGGCGGGAGGCCCAAGAGACCCAGTACTTC. Its protein product is CASSGIGREAQETQYF.